Listed below are T cell receptor beta chains from one sample, sequenced in a study of T cell changes during pregnancy in multiple sclerosis. Profiled with immunoSEQ multiplex PCR; TCRdb holds only in-frame clones, not every one. The sample lists about 47,000 clones, more than 80% occurring once. The sample in question was CD8+ T cells from peripheral blood mononuclear cells, obtained in the second trimester of pregnancy. These receptor sequences come from a female donor with multiple sclerosis, enrolled in a pregnancy study. CDR3s include the opening cysteine and the closing phenylalanine or tryptophan.

v_gene: TRBV4-2; j_gene: TRBJ2-3; CDR3aa: CASSQEDGASTDTQYF
v_gene: TRBV18; j_gene: TRBJ2-1; CDR3aa: CASSPPPGAGAKDDEQFF
v_gene: TRBV6-5; j_gene: TRBJ1-1; CDR3aa: CASSYHRTANTEAFF
v_gene: TRBV15; j_gene: TRBJ2-2; CDR3aa: CATSTDRDINTGELFF
v_gene: TRBV10-2; j_gene: TRBJ1-2; CDR3aa: CASSESRRYSVYGYTF
v_gene: TRBV28; j_gene: TRBJ1-5; CDR3aa: CASSFSGVSQPQHF
v_gene: TRBV13; j_gene: TRBJ2-3; CDR3aa: CASSSGGPGTDTQYF
v_gene: TRBV2; j_gene: TRBJ2-6; CDR3aa: CASSGETASFGANVLTF
v_gene: TRBV15; j_gene: TRBJ2-1; CDR3aa: CATSGGPGLAGGSSYNEQFF
v_gene: TRBV6-5; j_gene: TRBJ2-5; CDR3aa: CASMASQETQYF